These 26 T cell receptor beta chains were sequenced from one sample in a study of liver allograft versus peripheral blood T cells. Study context: Recipients' peripheral blood supplied the T cell receptor repertoires against which those in transplanted livers were compared.

From the reads, TCRdb called clonotypes with MiXCR, one entry per CDR3 protein. The sample consists of approximately 13,000 distinct CDR3 sequences, more than 20% of them appearing once. The receptor set was obtained from a human patient who had a liver transplant. Certain T cells may be donor cells from the graft.

This clonotype was picked up a small number of times. The rearrangement uses TRBV7-9 and TRBJ1-4; no clear D. Germline V gives CDR1 SEHNR, CDR2 FQNEAQ (reference sequence). Trimming removed 1 base at V and 11 bases at J, with 8 bases between. The CDR3 runs 12 residues. This chain's CDR3 is CASSLGAFKLFF. CDR3 nucleotides: TGTGCCAGCAGCTTAGGGGCTTTTAAACTGTTTTTT. The variable domain in full, completed from reference TRBV7-9 and TRBJ1-4, reads DTGVSQNPRHKITKRGQNVTFRCDPISEHNRLYWYRQTLGQGPEFLTYFQNEAQLEKSRLLSDRFSAERPKGSFSTLEIQRTEQGDSAMYLCASSLGAFKLFFGSGTQLSVL.

This clonotype rates as medium-sized. The CDR3 coding sequence is TGTGCCAGCAGTGCGGGGGTGGGGGCGGGCACTGAAGCTTTCTTT. Translation gives CASSAGVGAGTEAFF. V usage is TRBV6-2 or TRBV6-3 and J usage is TRBJ1-1, with D maybe TRBD1 (6 bases). With 5 bases removed from V and 4 bases from J, the gap between germline ends came to 17 bases. Germline V gene data show CDR1 as MNHEY and CDR2 as SVGEGT. This CDR3 has 15 residues.

This clonotype appeared a few times. V usage is TRBV12-3 or TRBV12-4 and J usage is TRBJ1-2, with a possible D match to TRBD1 (6 bases). The CDR3 has 14 residues. The V and J ends lost 4 bases and 8 bases respectively, with 17 bases between them. In DNA form, the CDR3 reads TGTGCCAGCAGTTCTGGGACACGGATGGCAGGCTACACCTTC. Translating gives CASSSGTRMAGYTF.

This clonotype was detected only a few times. CDR3 nucleotide sequence: TGTGCCAGCACTAGGACAGAAAATCAGCCCCAGCATTTT. Protein: CASTRTENQPQHF. The chain is built from TRBV19 and TRBJ1-5, with D possibly being TRBD1 (6 bases). V lost 9 bases, J lost 4 bases, and 13 bases lay in between. The CDR3 runs 13 residues. The germline CDR1 and CDR2 sequences are LNHDA and SQIVND (reference sequence).

This clonotype was detected only a few times. The chain is built from TRBV6-1 and TRBJ2-7, with 8 nucleotides matching TRBD2. V shed 5 bases, J shed 7 bases, and the junction held 16 bases outside the gene matches. The CDR3 length is 16 residues. Germline assignment: CDR1 MNHNS and CDR2 SASEGT. CDR3 nucleotides: TGTGCCAGCAGTCCCTCCGGGGTAGCGGGGACCTGGGAGCAGTACTTC. Its protein product is CASSPSGVAGTWEQYF.

The chain uses TRBV20-1 and TRBJ2-7; D is uncertain. Trimming cost V 6 bases and J 3 bases, with 15 bases left between them. The CDR3 loop spans 13 amino acids. CDR1 and CDR2 (germline): DFQATT, SNEGSKA (reference sequence). The CDR3 loop reads CSAPQPGFYEQYF. The DNA for the CDR3 is TGCAGTGCCCCCCAACCTGGGTTCTACGAGCAGTACTTC.

This rearrangement joins TRBV5-4 to TRBJ2-7; the match to TRBD2 covers 9 bases. CDR1 SGHNT and CDR2 YYREEE come from the germline V gene (reference sequence). After removal of 4 bases from V and 2 bases from J, the junction contained 4 bases not matched to a gene. The CDR3 is made up of 14 amino acids. CDR3 sequence (DNA): TGTGCCAGCAGCCCTAGCGGGGCCGCCTACGAGCAGTACTTC. This encodes CASSPSGAAYEQYF.

As for this clonotype: Given the absence of the conserved phenylalanine or tryptophan at the CDR3 end, a read error is likely. CDR3: CATSRYLTDLNEKLFS. CDR3 DNA: TGTGCCACCAGCAGATACCTGACCGACCTCAATGAAAAACTGTTTTCT. The chain joins TRBV15 to TRBJ1-4, with no clear D. Germline V gene lookup returns CDR1 LNHNV and CDR2 YYDKDF (reference sequence). V lost 2 bases, J lost 5 bases, and 15 bases lay in between. This CDR3 region has 16 residues.

CDR3 in amino acids: CSASGASYSNQPQHF. CDR3 in DNA: TGCAGTGCTAGCGGGGCTAGTTATAGCAATCAGCCCCAGCATTTT. The rearrangement uses TRBV20-1 and TRBJ1-5, with D tentatively TRBD1 (5 bases). Trimming stripped 3 bases from V and 0 bases from J, with 12 bases between. This CDR3 region has 15 residues. The V gene's germline CDR1 is DFQATT and CDR2 SNEGSKA (reference sequence).

The V gene is TRBV20-1, the J gene TRBJ1-2; no definite D call. Trimming took 3 bases from V and 6 from J, leaving 14 bases between them. Germline V gene data show CDR1 as DFQATT and CDR2 as SNEGSKA (reference sequence). This CDR3 spans 13 amino acids. CDR3 protein: CSARSLLRDGYTF. The CDR3 nucleotides are TGCAGTGCTAGGAGCCTATTAAGGGATGGCTACACCTTC.

This clonotype was counted between two and nine times. The chain links TRBV7-9 to TRBJ2-7; D is undetermined. V was shortened by 5 bases and J by 6 bases, with 20 bases between the two germline ends. The CDR3 has 15 amino acids. Germline CDR1 reads SEHNR; CDR2 reads FQNEAQ (reference sequence). CDR3 DNA: TGTGCCAGCAGCCCCAAGGTAAGGATCGATGGCGAGCAGTACTTC. Translation gives CASSPKVRIDGEQYF.

The chain links TRBV2 to TRBJ1-6, with a tentative D call TRBD1 (5 bases). Trimming pared 7 bases from V and 6 bases from J, leaving 13 bases between. Germline-derived CDR1 and CDR2 are SNHLY and FYNNEI. The CDR3 is 14 residues long. CDR3 DNA sequence: TGTGCCAGCACCCCGGGGCGCGGTAATTCACCCCTCCACTTT. Translating gives CASTPGRGNSPLHF.

This clonotype is labeled medium-sized (0.01 to 0.1%). V and J are TRBV6-2 or TRBV6-3 and TRBJ2-2, with D uncertain. Germline loops: CDR1 MNHEY, CDR2 SVGEGT. CDR3 length: 12 residues. V lost 8 bases, J lost 3 bases, and 7 bases lay in between. CDR3 bases: TGTGCCAGCGCCTCGGACACCGGGGAGCTGTTTTTT. It specifies CASASDTGELFF.

This clonotype has just a few counts. CDR3 region: CASSIRGDQPQHF. As DNA, the CDR3 is TGTGCCAGTAGTATTAGGGGGGATCAGCCCCAGCATTTT. The chain joins TRBV19 to TRBJ1-5, with a tentative D call TRBD1 (6 bases). Germline lookup yields CDR1 LNHDA and CDR2 SQIVND (reference sequence). Trimming cost V 3 bases and J 5 bases, with 8 bases left between them. The length of the CDR3 is 13 residues. The full variable domain, with the rest looked up from reference TRBV19 and TRBJ1-5, is DGGITQSPKYLFRKEGQNVTLSCEQNLNHDAMYWYRQDPGQGLRLIYYSQIVNDFQKGDIAEGYSVSREKKESFPLTVTSAQKNPTAFYLCASSIRGDQPQHFGDGTRLSIL.

This clonotype is labeled medium-sized (0.01 to 0.1%). The rearrangement joins TRBV19 to TRBJ1-6, with D unresolved. This CDR3 has 15 amino acids. Trimming cost V 0 bases and J 10 bases, with 13 bases left between them. Germline CDR1 is LNHDA and CDR2 is SQIVND (reference sequence). CDR3 coding DNA: TGTGCCAGTAGTATAGATCCGGGAGGACCCTCACCCCTCCACTTT. Its translation is CASSIDPGGPSPLHF.

This clonotype was recorded at least ten times. V usage is TRBV29-1 and J usage is TRBJ1-1; no reliable D call. Germline assignment: CDR1 SQVTM and CDR2 ANQGSEA. The CDR3 loop spans 12 amino acids. V lost 6 bases, J lost 7 bases, and 15 bases lay in between. The CDR3, as DNA: TGCAGCGTCGTCGGAAGCGCCCATGAAGCTTTCTTT. It encodes CSVVGSAHEAFF.

The chain links TRBV5-4 to TRBJ2-2; tentative D call: TRBD2 (6 bases). V was cut by 4 bases and J by 4 bases, with 8 bases left in between. The germline V gene has CDR1 SGHNT and CDR2 YYREEE (reference sequence). The length of the CDR3 is 13 residues. CDR3 protein: CASSAGGTGELFF. CDR3 DNA: TGTGCCAGCAGCGCCGGGGGCACCGGGGAGCTGTTTTTT.

By share of the sample, this clonotype is medium-sized. J is TRBJ1-1 and V is TRBV6-1; unclear D gene. Trimming pared 5 bases from V and 6 bases from J, leaving 28 bases between. Germline assignment: CDR1 MNHNS and CDR2 SASEGT. CDR3 length: 18 residues. CDR3 nucleotide sequence: TGTGCCAGCAGTACTAACAGACGGCGGGAGGTGGTTAATGCTGAAGCTTTCTTT. It yields the protein CASSTNRRREVVNAEAFF.

This clonotype showed up many times. The chain has TRBV6-5 and TRBJ1-4, with D possibly matching TRBD1 (5 bases). The germline V gene has CDR1 MNHEY and CDR2 SVGAGI. The V gene lost 6 bases and the J gene lost 9 bases, with 11 bases spanning the gap. The CDR3 has 12 amino acids. CDR3 region: CASSFPGQKLFF. CDR3 bases: TGTGCCAGCAGCTTTCCGGGGCAAAAACTGTTTTTT.

By sample fraction, this clonotype is medium-sized (0.01 to 0.1%). The gene calls are TRBV29-1 and TRBJ2-1, with TRBD1 matching over 10 bases. This CDR3 is 14 amino acids long. V was pared by 5 bases and J by 3 bases, with 4 bases of the junction left unmatched. Germline V gene data show CDR1 as SQVTM and CDR2 as ANQGSEA. DNA for the CDR3: TGCAGCGTTCTCCGGGACAGGGGCTACAATGAGCAGTTCTTC. It translates to CSVLRDRGYNEQFF.

Relative to its sample, this clonotype is medium-sized. The chain links TRBV18 to TRBJ1-4; a weak D match, TRBD1 (5 bases). The V and J ends lost 1 base and 5 bases respectively, with 14 bases between them. This CDR3 has 16 residues. The germline V gene has CDR1 KGHSH and CDR2 LQKENI. The CDR3 loop is CASSPQIGDGNEKLFF. In DNA, the CDR3 is TGTGCCAGCTCACCACAAATTGGGGACGGGAATGAAAAACTGTTTTTT.

A word on this clonotype: A much larger clone is a single base away; this may be a read error. The rearrangement links TRBV7-9 to TRBJ2-3; D is possibly TRBD2 (6 bases). In germline, CDR1 is SEHNR, CDR2 FQNEAQ (reference sequence). There are 15 residues in the CDR3. CDR3: CANSPGRGRTDTQYF. In nucleotides, the CDR3 is TGTGCCAACAGCCCCGGGAGAGGTAGAACAGATACGCAGTATTTT.

The chain carries TRBV19 and TRBJ1-3; D remains ambiguous. The CDR3 has 13 amino acids. CDR1 LNHDA and CDR2 SQIVND come from the germline V gene (reference sequence). V lost 6 bases, J lost 4 bases, and 10 bases lay in between. The CDR3 DNA sequence: TGTGCCAGTAGGGTAGCTGACGGAAACACCATATATTTT. Translation gives CASRVADGNTIYF.

The rearrangement joins TRBV7-3 to TRBJ1-1; possibly TRBD1 for D (6 bases). CDR1 and CDR2 from the germline V gene are SGHTA and FQGTGA. The CDR3 length is 13 residues. V dropped 5 bases and J dropped 5 bases, with 12 bases sitting between them. In nucleotides, the CDR3 is TGTGCCAGCAGCGAACAGGGTGAGACTGAAGCTTTCTTT. Translating it yields CASSEQGETEAFF.

In its sample, this clonotype ranks as medium-sized. This sequence joins TRBV18 and TRBJ1-2; D is possibly TRBD1 (5 bases). Germline V CDR1 and CDR2: KGHSH, LQKENI. V lost 5 bases to trimming and J lost 3 bases, with 13 bases between them. The CDR3 consists of 14 residues. CDR3 in amino acids: CASSAGQGDYGYTF. CDR3 DNA: TGTGCCAGCTCAGCAGGGCAAGGCGACTATGGCTACACCTTC.

V is TRBV6-5 and J is TRBJ1-1; 8 nucleotides align to TRBD1. The CDR3 contains 15 residues. Unmatched junction bases numbered 7, after V lost 2 bases and J lost 5 bases. Germline values: CDR1 MNHEY, CDR2 SVGAGI. The CDR3: CASSYQGAVGTEAFF. In nucleotides, the CDR3 is TGTGCCAGCAGTTACCAGGGGGCTGTAGGGACTGAAGCTTTCTTT.